Listed below are T cell receptor beta chains from one sample, sequenced in a study of CD8+CD57+ T cells in acquired aplastic anemia. MiXCR, applied by TCRdb to the reads, yields one record per CDR3 protein. Of more than 150,000 distinct CDR3 sequences listed, approximately 48% are singletons. Sequences were obtained from sorted CD4+, CD8+, or CD8+CD57+ T cells (not recorded which) from PBMCs. These receptors were taken from a human donor with aplastic anemia. The CDR3 runs from the conserved cysteine through the conserved F or W. The D gene is left open where the match is weak. A clone size is listed for some rows: how often the clone was seen (once, few, many), or a class if it is expanded.

cdr3_aa: CASNPRQGRFYEQYF; cdr3_nt: TGTGCCAGCAACCCACGACAGGGTCGTTTCTACGAGCAGTACTTC; clone_size: many; v_call: TRBV6-1; d_call: TRBD1; j_call: TRBJ2-7
cdr3_aa: CASSVPAAGANVLTF; cdr3_nt: TGTGCCAGCAGCGTCCCAGCCGCCGGGGCCAACGTCCTGACTTTC; clone_size: many; v_call: TRBV7-3; d_call: NA; j_call: TRBJ2-6
cdr3_aa: CSARDPWDTTSSYNEQFF; cdr3_nt: TGCAGTGCTAGAGATCCATGGGACACCACAAGCTCCTACAATGAGCAGTTCTTC; clone_size: many; v_call: TRBV20-1; d_call: NA; j_call: TRBJ2-1
cdr3_aa: CASSLLASGTVYSPLHF; cdr3_nt: TGCGCCAGCAGCCTACTTGCCTCCGGGACGGTCTATTCACCCCTCCACTTT; clone_size: many; v_call: TRBV5-1; d_call: NA; j_call: TRBJ1-6
cdr3_aa: CASSVEGSGNTEAFF; cdr3_nt: TGTGCCAGCAGTGTGGAGGGGTCGGGTAACACTGAAGCTTTCTTT; clone_size: NA; v_call: TRBV2; d_call: NA; j_call: TRBJ1-1
cdr3_aa: CSVTERGGTDTQYF; cdr3_nt: TGCAGTGTTACTGAGCGGGGGGGCACAGATACGCAGTATTTT; clone_size: few; v_call: TRBV20-1; d_call: TRBD2; j_call: TRBJ2-3
cdr3_aa: CASRGLEQINMNTEAFF; cdr3_nt: TGTGCCAGCAGGGGTTTAGAGCAGATCAACATGAACACTGAAGCTTTCTTT; clone_size: NA; v_call: TRBV25-1; d_call: NA; j_call: TRBJ1-1
cdr3_aa: CASSRGTGGADEKLFF; cdr3_nt: TGCGCCAGCAGCCGAGGGACAGGGGGCGCGGATGAAAAACTGTTTTTT; clone_size: many; v_call: TRBV5-1; d_call: TRBD1; j_call: TRBJ1-4
cdr3_aa: CASSLVTRGGASYNEQFF; cdr3_nt: TGTGCTAGCAGCTTAGTCACCCGAGGGGGGGCCTCCTACAATGAGCAGTTCTTC; clone_size: many; v_call: TRBV7-7; d_call: NA; j_call: TRBJ2-1
cdr3_aa: CASSDLRQNTEAFF; cdr3_nt: TGTGCCAGCAGTGATCTTAGGCAGAACACTGAAGCTTTCTTT; clone_size: NA; v_call: TRBV2; d_call: NA; j_call: TRBJ1-1
cdr3_aa: CASSLTASHGNTGELFF; cdr3_nt: TGTGCCAGCAGCTTAACGGCTAGCCACGGAAACACCGGGGAGCTGTTTTTT; clone_size: many; v_call: TRBV7-3; d_call: NA; j_call: TRBJ2-2
cdr3_aa: CASSPGTGDYEQYF; cdr3_nt: TGCGCCAGCAGCCCCGGGACAGGAGACTACGAGCAGTACTTC; clone_size: NA; v_call: TRBV5-1; d_call: TRBD1; j_call: TRBJ2-7
cdr3_aa: CASSLSGGSYNEQFF; cdr3_nt: TGTGCCAGCAGTCTCAGCGGGGGTAGTTACAATGAGCAGTTCTTC; clone_size: few; v_call: TRBV11-3; d_call: TRBD2; j_call: TRBJ2-1
cdr3_aa: CASREYNSPLHF; cdr3_nt: TGTGCCAGCCGCGAATATAATTCACCCCTCCACTTT; clone_size: many; v_call: TRBV7-8; d_call: NA; j_call: TRBJ1-6
cdr3_aa: CASSRRVDTEAFF; cdr3_nt: TGTGCCAGCAGCCGAAGGGTGGACACTGAAGCTTTCTTT; clone_size: few; v_call: TRBV2; d_call: NA; j_call: TRBJ1-1
cdr3_aa: CASSLDGGSSYNEQFF; cdr3_nt: TGTGCCAGCAGCTTAGATGGCGGGTCCTCCTACAATGAGCAGTTCTTC; clone_size: many; v_call: TRBV7-2; d_call: NA; j_call: TRBJ2-1
cdr3_aa: CASSQDYRDRHRYNEQFF; cdr3_nt: TGTGCCAGCAGCCAAGATTATCGGGACAGGCACCGCTACAATGAGCAGTTCTTC; clone_size: few; v_call: TRBV3-1; d_call: TRBD1; j_call: TRBJ2-1
cdr3_aa: CAISRGPGQGTDTQYF; cdr3_nt: TGTGCCATCAGCCGAGGGCCGGGACAGGGCACAGATACGCAGTATTTT; clone_size: few; v_call: TRBV10-3; d_call: TRBD1; j_call: TRBJ2-3
cdr3_aa: CASSFGYYEQYF; cdr3_nt: TGTGCCAGCAGCTTTGGGTACTACGAGCAGTACTTC; clone_size: few; v_call: TRBV7-8; d_call: NA; j_call: TRBJ2-7
cdr3_aa: CSGWDRADFGYTF; cdr3_nt: TGCAGCGGGTGGGACAGGGCGGATTTCGGCTACACCTTC; clone_size: NA; v_call: TRBV29-1; d_call: TRBD1; j_call: TRBJ1-2
cdr3_aa: CAREGDRVANYGYTF; cdr3_nt: TGTGCCAGAGAAGGGGACAGGGTGGCTAACTATGGCTACACCTTC; clone_size: NA; v_call: TRBV2; d_call: TRBD1; j_call: TRBJ1-2
cdr3_aa: CASSDGSGGRQPQHF; cdr3_nt: TGTGCCAGTAGTGATGGCTCAGGGGGCCGTCAGCCCCAGCATTTT; clone_size: NA; v_call: TRBV19; d_call: TRBD1; j_call: TRBJ1-5
cdr3_aa: CASSSRGQGVVEQYF; cdr3_nt: TGTGCCAGCAGTTCGCGTGGACAGGGGGTTGTCGAGCAGTACTTC; clone_size: many; v_call: TRBV6-1; d_call: TRBD1; j_call: TRBJ2-7
cdr3_aa: CASVGQGPYEQYF; cdr3_nt: TGTGCCAGCGTTGGACAGGGGCCCTACGAGCAGTACTTC; clone_size: NA; v_call: TRBV25-1; d_call: TRBD1; j_call: TRBJ2-7
cdr3_aa: CASSVWQSTDTQYF; cdr3_nt: TGTGCCAGCAGTGTCTGGCAAAGCACAGATACGCAGTATTTT; clone_size: many; v_call: TRBV2; d_call: NA; j_call: TRBJ2-3
cdr3_aa: CAITVGSGANVLTF; cdr3_nt: TGTGCCATCACCGTCGGGTCTGGGGCCAACGTCCTGACTTTC; clone_size: NA; v_call: TRBV15; d_call: NA; j_call: TRBJ2-6
cdr3_aa: CASSESPGSHEQYF; cdr3_nt: TGTGCCAGCAGTGAATCACCAGGGTCCCACGAGCAGTACTTC; clone_size: NA; v_call: TRBV25-1; d_call: NA; j_call: TRBJ2-7
cdr3_aa: CASSLWGLAGQESTDTQYF; cdr3_nt: TGTGCCAGCAGCCTCTGGGGACTAGCGGGGCAGGAGAGCACAGATACGCAGTATTTT; clone_size: many; v_call: TRBV11-2; d_call: TRBD2; j_call: TRBJ2-3
cdr3_aa: CASSHGLASGELFF; cdr3_nt: TGTGCCAGCAGCCATGGGCTAGCAAGCGGGGAGCTGTTTTTT; clone_size: NA; v_call: TRBV3-1; d_call: NA; j_call: TRBJ2-2
cdr3_aa: CAITPGTGNNEQYF; cdr3_nt: TGTGCCATCACTCCAGGGACAGGTAACAACGAGCAGTACTTC; clone_size: few; v_call: TRBV10-3; d_call: TRBD1; j_call: TRBJ2-7
cdr3_aa: CSARTGVGYGYTF; cdr3_nt: TGCAGTGCTAGAACAGGGGTGGGCTATGGCTACACCTTC; clone_size: NA; v_call: TRBV20-1; d_call: TRBD1; j_call: TRBJ1-2
cdr3_aa: CATSGLTHQPQHF; cdr3_nt: TGTGCCACCAGTGGGTTGACGCATCAGCCCCAGCATTTT; clone_size: NA; v_call: TRBV24-1; d_call: NA; j_call: TRBJ1-5
cdr3_aa: CATSDLDTTDTQYF; cdr3_nt: TGTGCCACCAGTGATTTGGACACCACAGATACGCAGTATTTT; clone_size: few; v_call: TRBV24-1; d_call: NA; j_call: TRBJ2-3
cdr3_aa: CASSLMAFPNIQYF; cdr3_nt: TGTGCCAGCAGCTTAATGGCATTCCCAAACATTCAGTACTTC; clone_size: many; v_call: TRBV7-2; d_call: NA; j_call: TRBJ2-4
cdr3_aa: CASSLLSSGDTQYF; cdr3_nt: TGTGCCAGCAGCCTCCTGAGTTCCGGGGATACGCAGTATTTT; clone_size: NA; v_call: TRBV3-1; d_call: NA; j_call: TRBJ2-3
cdr3_aa: CATSDLWGQGGYTF; cdr3_nt: TGTGCCACCAGTGATTTATGGGGGCAGGGTGGCTACACCTTC; clone_size: few; v_call: TRBV24-1; d_call: NA; j_call: TRBJ1-2
cdr3_aa: CATSDPVDTGELFF; cdr3_nt: TGTGCCACCAGTGACCCCGTGGACACCGGGGAGCTGTTTTTT; clone_size: few; v_call: TRBV24-1; d_call: NA; j_call: TRBJ2-2
cdr3_aa: CAIRALQTGPQFF; cdr3_nt: TGTGCCATCAGGGCCCTCCAGACAGGCCCTCAGTTCTTC; clone_size: NA; v_call: TRBV12-3/TRBV12-4; d_call: NA; j_call: TRBJ2-1
cdr3_aa: CASSLASGNEQFF; cdr3_nt: TGTGCCAGCAGCTTGGCCTCGGGGAATGAGCAGTTCTTC; clone_size: NA; v_call: TRBV5-6; d_call: NA; j_call: TRBJ2-1
cdr3_aa: CASSQQVLDEKLFF; cdr3_nt: TGTGCCAGTAGCCAACAAGTGTTAGATGAAAAACTGTTTTTT; clone_size: NA; v_call: TRBV19; d_call: NA; j_call: TRBJ1-4
cdr3_aa: CSVAGEWYGYTF; cdr3_nt: TGCAGCGTTGCTGGGGAGTGGTATGGCTACACCTTC; clone_size: NA; v_call: TRBV29-1; d_call: NA; j_call: TRBJ1-2
cdr3_aa: CASSPGSGTGKNSPLHF; cdr3_nt: TGTGCCAGCTCACCGGGTTCCGGGACAGGGAAGAATTCACCCCTCCACTTT; clone_size: NA; v_call: TRBV18; d_call: TRBD1; j_call: TRBJ1-6
cdr3_aa: CASSPQGAAYEQYF; cdr3_nt: TGTGCCAGCAGTCCACAGGGGGCAGCCTACGAGCAGTACTTC; clone_size: NA; v_call: TRBV2; d_call: TRBD1; j_call: TRBJ2-7
cdr3_aa: CTIKPTGRDTEAFF; cdr3_nt: TGTACCATCAAGCCAACAGGGAGGGACACTGAAGCTTTCTTT; clone_size: NA; v_call: TRBV10-3; d_call: NA; j_call: TRBJ1-1
cdr3_aa: CASSPAGSYEQYF; cdr3_nt: TGTGCCAGCTCACCAGCGGGTTCCTACGAGCAGTACTTC; clone_size: few; v_call: TRBV7-3; d_call: NA; j_call: TRBJ2-7
cdr3_aa: CSAPGGAYYEQYF; cdr3_nt: TGCAGTGCTCCTGGCGGGGCATACTACGAGCAGTACTTC; clone_size: NA; v_call: TRBV20-1; d_call: NA; j_call: TRBJ2-7
cdr3_aa: CASRKTGGARIGELFF; cdr3_nt: TGTGCCAGCAGGAAAACAGGGGGCGCAAGGATCGGGGAGCTGTTTTTT; clone_size: NA; v_call: TRBV5-5; d_call: TRBD1; j_call: TRBJ2-2
cdr3_aa: CASSPYSGGAETQYF; cdr3_nt: TGTGCCAGCAGTCCATACAGCGGGGGGGCTGAGACCCAGTACTTC; clone_size: NA; v_call: TRBV2; d_call: TRBD2; j_call: TRBJ2-5
cdr3_aa: CASSVEGTGFSGYAF; cdr3_nt: TGTGCCAGCAGCGTAGAGGGGACAGGGTTTAGTGGCTACGCCTTC; clone_size: NA; v_call: TRBV9; d_call: TRBD1; j_call: TRBJ1-2
cdr3_aa: CASNRGRGNTEAFF; cdr3_nt: TGTGCCAGCAATCGAGGCAGGGGGAACACTGAAGCTTTCTTT; clone_size: many; v_call: TRBV13; d_call: NA; j_call: TRBJ1-1
cdr3_aa: CASGEFEQYF; cdr3_nt: TGTGCCAGCGGGGAGTTCGAGCAGTACTTC; clone_size: NA; v_call: TRBV6-5; d_call: NA; j_call: TRBJ2-7
cdr3_aa: CATGQTNTGELFF; cdr3_nt: TGTGCCACCGGGCAGACGAACACCGGGGAGCTGTTTTTT; clone_size: NA; v_call: TRBV15; d_call: NA; j_call: TRBJ2-2